These T cell receptor beta chains were read from a single sample in a study of T-cell memory formation after mild COVID-19. TCRdb fed the 5' RACE reads into MiXCR, producing one record per CDR3 protein. The repertoire holds fewer than 700,000 distinct CDR3 sequences, with about a sixth as singletons. The sequenced sample consisted of PBMCs or a T cell subset sorted from them (not recorded which). The receptors here all came from an adult woman who had mild COVID-19 (a few samples of this study predate the infection). Cell type and time point are not known. The CDR3 runs from the conserved cysteine through the conserved F or W. The order of the fields is CDR3 length, V gene, clone size, J gene, D gene, CDR3 DNA, CDR3 protein. D genes are given only for firm matches. For some rows the clone size is stated as once, few or many, or as a class when expanded; others skip it.

13	TRBV3-1	NA	TRBJ1-6	NA	TGTGCCAGCAGCCTTGACCTAAGGGTACCCCTCCACTTT	CASSLDLRVPLHF
15	TRBV12-3/TRBV12-4	few	TRBJ2-1	NA	TGTGCCAGTAACACCCGGGAGATCGGCTACAATGAGCAGTTCTTC	CASNTREIGYNEQFF
14	TRBV5-1	few	TRBJ2-7	NA	TGCGCCAGCAGCTTGGAACAGCTAGATTACGAGCAGTACTTC	CASSLEQLDYEQYF
17	TRBV9	few	TRBJ2-1	TRBD2	TGTGCCAGCAGCGTAGCTAGTCGACTAGCGGGAGTTTATGAGCAGTTCTTC	CASSVASRLAGVYEQFF
9	TRBV5-6	NA	TRBJ2-5	NA	TGTGCCAGCAGCCATACAATGTACTTC	CASSHTMYF
15	TRBV7-2	NA	TRBJ1-2	NA	TGTGCCAGCAGCTTAGGGTCGGCAGGGATCGAGGGCTACACCTTC	CASSLGSAGIEGYTF
15	TRBV7-2	NA	TRBJ2-1	TRBD2	TGTGCCAGCAGCCTCTTCAGCGGGGGTTACAATGAGCAGTTCTTC	CASSLFSGGYNEQFF
14	TRBV11-3	NA	TRBJ1-1	NA	TGTGCCAGCAGCGACCCCCAGGGTAAGGCTGAAGCTTTCTTT	CASSDPQGKAEAFF
16	TRBV5-8	few	TRBJ2-2	NA	TGTGCCAGCAGTACCGGGACCGTAATATTAGCCGGGGAGCTGTTTTTT	CASSTGTVILAGELFF
15	TRBV7-2	NA	TRBJ2-7	TRBD2	TGTGCCAGCAGCCCCGGACTAGCGGTCTCCTACGAGCAGTACTTC	CASSPGLAVSYEQYF
16	TRBV5-1	NA	TRBJ2-1	TRBD1	TGCGCCAGCAGCCACAAGACAGGGGGGATCTACAATGAGCAGTTCTTC	CASSHKTGGIYNEQFF
14	TRBV7-9	few	TRBJ2-7	NA	TGTGCCAGCAGCTTAGCGGTAGACTCCCACGAGCAGTACTTC	CASSLAVDSHEQYF
13	TRBV5-1	few	TRBJ1-6	NA	TGCGCCAGCAGCTTGGAGCTGGGTTCACCCCTCCACTTT	CASSLELGSPLHF
16	TRBV9	few	TRBJ2-5	NA	TGTGCCAGCAGCCGACCGACCCCTGGGGTCCAAGAGACCCAGTACTTC	CASSRPTPGVQETQYF
17	TRBV4-2	many	TRBJ2-5	TRBD2	TGTGCCAGCAGCCAAGAGGCACTAGCGGGGGCCCAAGGTACCCAGTACTTC	CASSQEALAGAQGTQYF
13	TRBV6-5	NA	TRBJ2-1	TRBD2	TGTGCCAGCAGTTCCTTCTTAGCGGGAGGACTGCACTTC	CASSSFLAGGLHF
15	TRBV4-3	NA	TRBJ1-2	NA	TGCGCCAGCAGCGCCGGGACCTCCCGCCGGGATGGCTACACCTTC	CASSAGTSRRDGYTF
14	TRBV2	few	TRBJ1-2	NA	TGTGCCAGCAGTGAGTCCACTAACTATGGTGGCTACACCTTC	CASSESTNYGGYTF
16	TRBV20-1	NA	TRBJ2-3	NA	TGCAGTGCTAGAGACCCCGGGGAGAGAAGCACAGATACGCAGTATTTT	CSARDPGERSTDTQYF
13	TRBV12-3/TRBV12-4	many	TRBJ2-2	NA	TGTGCCAGCAGTTCTCAGGCGAACGGGGAGCTGTTTTTT	CASSSQANGELFF